Listed below are T cell receptor beta chains from one sample, sequenced in a study of cytomegalovirus exposure and HLA in healthy donors. Produced via immunoSEQ multiplex PCR; TCRdb's table is partial and in-frame only. The sample lists about 180,000 clones, roughly 77% occurring once. Sequenced sample: PBMCs. The receptors originated from a woman aged 25 to 39 in good health and CMV-seropositive. The CDR3 runs from the conserved cysteine through the conserved F or W. D genes are given only for firm matches. Rows may omit the clone size; those that give it use once, few, many or a size class.

D,size,V,J,DNA,CDR3
TRBD1,-,TRBV5-1,TRBJ2-7,TGCGCCAGCTCCGGACTGACAGGGCGAGCCGAGCAGTACTTC,CASSGLTGRAEQYF
TRBD1,-,TRBV19,TRBJ1-4,TGTGCCAGTAGCCCCGGGACAGGGACGAGTGAAAAACTGTTTTTT,CASSPGTGTSEKLFF
-,-,TRBV13,TRBJ2-3,TGTGCCAGCAGCTTAATAGGGGCAGGGACGCAGTATTTT,CASSLIGAGTQYF
-,-,TRBV5-6,TRBJ2-5,TGTGCCAGCAGCTTGGTGGACGTCCAACGACAGGAGTACTTC,CASSLVDVQRQEYF
TRBD2,-,TRBV6-5,TRBJ2-5,TGTGCCAGCAGTTACCTAGCGGGGGCCGAGACCCAGTACTTC,CASSYLAGAETQYF
TRBD1,few,TRBV6-6,TRBJ1-1,TGTGCCAGCGGCCCCGGGAAGGGGGCCACTGAAGCTTTCTTT,CASGPGKGATEAFF
TRBD2,-,TRBV5-6,TRBJ2-2,TGTGCCAGCACCGAGGGACTACACCATTCCACCGGGGAGCTGTTTTTT,CASTEGLHHSTGELFF
-,-,TRBV9,TRBJ2-2,TGTGCCAGCAGAAGGGGCTCCGGGGAGCTGTTTTTT,CASRRGSGELFF
-,-,TRBV6-4,TRBJ2-3,TGTGCCAGCAGTGAAGGGGGTCCCGATACGCAGTATTTT,CASSEGGPDTQYF
-,-,TRBV11-3,TRBJ2-3,TGTGCCAGCAGCCATGGGCGTACAGATACGCAGTATTTT,CASSHGRTDTQYF